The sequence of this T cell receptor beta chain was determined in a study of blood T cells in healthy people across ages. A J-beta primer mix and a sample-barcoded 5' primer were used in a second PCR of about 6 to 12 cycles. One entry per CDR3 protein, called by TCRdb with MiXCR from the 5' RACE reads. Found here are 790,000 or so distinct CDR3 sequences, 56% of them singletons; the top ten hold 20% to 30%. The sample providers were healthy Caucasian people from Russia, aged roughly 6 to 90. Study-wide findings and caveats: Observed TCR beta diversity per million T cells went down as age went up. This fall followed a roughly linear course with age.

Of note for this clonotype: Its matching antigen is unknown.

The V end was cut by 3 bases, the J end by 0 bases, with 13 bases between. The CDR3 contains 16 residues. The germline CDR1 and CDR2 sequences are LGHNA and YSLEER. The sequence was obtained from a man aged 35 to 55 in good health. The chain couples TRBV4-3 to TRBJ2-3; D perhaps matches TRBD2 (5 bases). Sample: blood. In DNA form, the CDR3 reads TGCGCCAGCAGCCAGGAGCCCCGGACTAGCACAGATACGCAGTATTTT. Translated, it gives CASSQEPRTSTDTQYF.